Listed here are 11 T cell receptor beta chains from one sample, sequenced in a study of T cells in Graves' hyperthyroidism and ophthalmopathy. Researchers took RNA transcripts and amplified the TCR beta CDR3 regions from them. Using the HTBI primer set, a first-round RT-PCR was run on the TCR CDR3. TCRdb re-called the multiplex PCR reads with MiXCR, one entry per CDR3 protein. The sample records 330,000 or so distinct CDR3 sequences, 18% being singletons. Source material: blood. These receptors originate from a woman aged 40 to 49 with Graves' ophthalmopathy.

Many counts were recorded for this clonotype. The V and J genes are TRBV28 and TRBJ1-1; unclear D gene. CDR1 MDHEN and CDR2 SYDVKM come from the germline V gene. The V end lost 7 bases, the J end lost 5 bases, and 8 bases lay between the germline ends. The CDR3 has 11 residues. CDR3 amino acids: CASTSGTEAFF. The CDR3 DNA sequence: TGTGCCAGCACCAGTGGGACTGAAGCTTTCTTT.

The chain couples TRBV6-2 or TRBV6-3 to TRBJ2-7, with D tentatively TRBD2 (5 bases). V lost 5 bases to trimming and J lost 3 bases, with 17 bases between them. This CDR3 spans 15 amino acids. Per the germline V gene, CDR1 is MNHEY and CDR2 is SVGEGT. The chain's CDR3 is CASSPPPDGGYEQYF. The DNA of the CDR3 is TGTGCCAGCAGTCCCCCGCCGGACGGAGGCTACGAGCAGTACTTC.

Ten or more counts support this clonotype. In DNA, the CDR3 is TGTGCCTGGAGTGTAGGGCAGGTCTCCTACGAGCAGTACTTC. It translates to CAWSVGQVSYEQYF. The chain combines TRBV30 with TRBJ2-7, with unresolved D. The CDR3 consists of 14 residues. Trimming pared 0 bases from V and 0 bases from J, leaving 9 bases between. Per the germline V gene, CDR1 is GTSNPN and CDR2 is SVGIG (reference sequence). Drawing the rest from reference TRBV30 and TRBJ2-7, the complete variable domain is SQTIHQWPATLVQPVGSPLSLECTVEGTSNPNLYWYRQAAGRGLQLLFYSVGIGQISSEVPQNLSASRPQDRQFILSSKKLLLSDSGFYLCAWSVGQVSYEQYFGPGTRLTVT.

This clonotype was counted at least ten times. The CDR3, as DNA: TGTGCCAGCTCACCACTAGGACAGAGACAAGAGACCCAGTACTTC. The encoded protein is CASSPLGQRQETQYF. The chain uses TRBV18 and TRBJ2-5, with a tentative D call TRBD1 (6 bases). The V end lost 1 base, the J end lost 2 bases, and 11 bases lay between the germline ends. This CDR3 region has 15 residues. Germline V gene sequence: CDR1 KGHSH, CDR2 LQKENI.

The V call is TRBV6-1, the J call TRBJ2-7; D is perhaps TRBD1 or TRBD2 (5 bases each). This CDR3 has 15 amino acids. Trimming took 6 bases from V and 0 from J, leaving 15 bases between them. Germline values: CDR1 MNHNS, CDR2 SASEGT. In DNA form, the CDR3 reads TGTGCCAGCAGACGAGCCGGGACGGGCTCCTACGAGCAGTACTTC. Protein product: CASRRAGTGSYEQYF.

This clonotype showed up many times. This sequence joins TRBV20-1 and TRBJ1-5; no firm D call. This CDR3 is 13 amino acids long. The germline V gene has CDR1 DFQATT and CDR2 SNEGSKA (reference sequence). V gave up 1 base and J gave up 2 bases, with 6 bases separating them. Written as DNA, the CDR3 is TGCAGTGCTAGAGGCATGGGCAATCAGCCCCAGCATTTT. Amino acid sequence: CSARGMGNQPQHF.

In this sample, this clonotype turned up once. The chain uses TRBV20-1 and TRBJ1-2, with D tentatively TRBD1 (6 bases). V was shortened by 3 bases and J by 8 bases, with 16 bases between the two germline ends. The V gene's germline CDR1 is DFQATT and CDR2 SNEGSKA (reference sequence). The CDR3 is made up of 13 amino acids. This CDR3 reads CSARLFQGNGYTF. In DNA, the CDR3 is TGCAGTGCTAGGCTGTTCCAGGGGAACGGCTACACCTTC.

This clonotype came up once. The chain uses TRBV28 and TRBJ1-1; a weak D match, TRBD1 (6 bases). CDR1 and CDR2 (germline): MDHEN, SYDVKM. V was clipped by 5 bases and J by 5 bases, with 18 bases between them. This CDR3 is built from 15 residues. The CDR3 here is CASSLMGGRSTEAFF. The CDR3 DNA sequence: TGTGCCAGCAGTCTCATGGGGGGGCGCTCGACTGAAGCTTTCTTT.

The table lists this clonotype with a few counts. A much more abundant neighbour one base away suggests this may be a read error. This chain connects TRBV28 to TRBJ1-6, with D perhaps matching TRBD1 (6 bases). The CDR3 is made up of 14 amino acids. CDR1 is MDHEN, CDR2 SYDVKM, per germline. The CDR3 DNA reads as TGTGCCAGCAGCCTTAGGACAGTTAATTCACCCCTCGACTTT. It yields the protein CASSLRTVNSPLDF.

The gene calls are TRBV30 and TRBJ2-5, with D uncertain. Germline V gene sequence: CDR1 GTSNPN, CDR2 SVGIG (reference sequence). The CDR3 covers 11 residues. V lost 5 bases and J 5 bases, leaving 9 bases between the germline ends. This CDR3 is CAWSSSETQYF. CDR3 in DNA: TGTGCCTGGTCCAGTTCGGAGACCCAGTACTTC.

This clonotype was recorded at least ten times. This chain links TRBV11-3 with TRBJ1-3, with D uncertain. V lost 5 bases to trimming and J lost 6 bases, with 11 bases between them. In germline, CDR1 is SGHNT, CDR2 YENEEA. The CDR3 is 13 amino acids. CDR3 nucleotides: TGTGCCAGCAGCCTGTCAGAGTCAAACACCATATATTTT. As protein: CASSLSESNTIYF.